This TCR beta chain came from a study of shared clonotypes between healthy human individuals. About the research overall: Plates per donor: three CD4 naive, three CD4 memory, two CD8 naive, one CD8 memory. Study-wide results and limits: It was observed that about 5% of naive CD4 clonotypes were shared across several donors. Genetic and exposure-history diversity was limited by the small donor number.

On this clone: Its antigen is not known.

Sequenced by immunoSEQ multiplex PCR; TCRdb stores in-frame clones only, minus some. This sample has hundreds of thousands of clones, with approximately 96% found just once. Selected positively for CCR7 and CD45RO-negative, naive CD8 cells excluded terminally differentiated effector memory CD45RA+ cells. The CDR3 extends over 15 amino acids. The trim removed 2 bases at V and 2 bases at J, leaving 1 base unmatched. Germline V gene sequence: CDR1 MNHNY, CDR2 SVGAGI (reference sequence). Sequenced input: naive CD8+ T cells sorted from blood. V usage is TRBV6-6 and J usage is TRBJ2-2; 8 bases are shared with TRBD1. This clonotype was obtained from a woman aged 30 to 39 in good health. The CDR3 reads CASSYGQGNTGELFF. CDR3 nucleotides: TGTGCCAGCAGTTACGGACAGGGCAACACCGGGGAGCTGTTTTTT.